This is a list of T cell receptor beta chains from one sample in a study of T-cell memory formation after mild COVID-19. A single record per CDR3 protein comes from TCRdb applying MiXCR to the 5' RACE reads. The sample includes about 13,000 distinct CDR3 sequences, about 16% seen only once; the top ten take approximately 54%. Sample: PBMCs or a T cell subset sorted from them (not recorded which). The receptor source for this set is a man younger than 30 who had mild COVID-19 (a few samples of this study predate the infection). Cell type and time point are not known. The CDR3 runs from the conserved cysteine through the conserved F or W. A D gene is named only where the DNA matches it firmly. Part of the rows lack a size; the others show once, few, many or a class for expanded clones.

v_gene	d_gene	abundance	j_gene	CDR3aa	CDR3nt
TRBV29-1	NA	NA	TRBJ2-7	CSVEGGVSYEQYF	TGCAGCGTTGAAGGTGGGGTCTCCTACGAGCAGTACTTC
TRBV18	NA	NA	TRBJ2-1	CASSPAGEENEQFF	TGTGCCAGCTCACCAGCAGGGGAGGAGAATGAGCAGTTCTTC
TRBV27	NA	many	TRBJ2-2	CASQGSLSRAGELFF	TGTGCCAGCCAGGGATCTCTAAGCCGAGCCGGGGAGCTGTTTTTT
TRBV4-1	NA	NA	TRBJ2-1	CASRHVTGNQYNEQFF	TGCGCCAGCAGACACGTTACAGGGAACCAATACAATGAGCAGTTCTTC
TRBV6-5	TRBD2	many	TRBJ2-1	CASNYFGSGGLQEQFF	TGTGCCAGCAATTACTTCGGGAGCGGGGGGTTGCAGGAGCAGTTCTTC
TRBV9	TRBD2	NA	TRBJ2-2	CASSVLAGGNTGELFF	TGTGCCAGCAGCGTACTAGCGGGGGGGAACACCGGGGAGCTGTTTTTT
TRBV20-1	TRBD2	few	TRBJ2-3	CSAKWGGGTDTQYF	TGCAGTGCCAAATGGGGCGGGGGGACAGATACGCAGTATTTT
TRBV7-9	TRBD2	few	TRBJ2-3	CASSDRGGGVWTDTQYF	TGTGCCAGCAGCGACCGGGGGGGAGGGGTTTGGACAGATACGCAGTATTTT
TRBV4-3	NA	many	TRBJ2-7	CASSQVPGQSYEQYF	TGCGCCAGCAGCCAAGTGCCAGGGCAATCCTACGAGCAGTACTTC
TRBV7-2	NA	many	TRBJ2-7	CASSSRDLPWWEQYF	TGTGCCAGCAGCTCCCGGGACCTGCCCTGGTGGGAGCAGTACTTC
TRBV5-1	NA	many	TRBJ1-1	CASSFGGGNTEAFF	TGCGCCAGCAGCTTCGGCGGAGGGAACACTGAAGCTTTCTTT
TRBV11-2	NA	NA	TRBJ2-2	CASSWPAGGSTGELFF	TGTGCCAGCAGCTGGCCTGCTGGGGGTTCCACCGGGGAGCTGTTTTTT
TRBV3-1	NA	NA	TRBJ2-5	CASSQDEGLRGSKTQYF	TGTGCCAGCAGCCAAGATGAAGGACTCCGGGGATCGAAGACCCAGTACTTC
TRBV7-6	NA	many	TRBJ2-7	CASSPGYEQYF	TGTGCCAGCAGCCCCGGCTACGAGCAGTACTTC
TRBV5-6	NA	medium-sized	TRBJ2-6	CASSLLGRVGIGANVLTF	TGTGCCAGCAGCTTGCTAGGCAGGGTGGGAATTGGGGCCAACGTCCTGACTTTC
TRBV6-6	NA	many	TRBJ2-4	CASKKGESIQYF	TGTGCCAGCAAAAAGGGGGAGTCCATTCAGTACTTC
TRBV9	NA	few	TRBJ2-5	CASTVGWARGETQYF	TGTGCCAGCACCGTAGGGTGGGCTAGAGGAGAGACCCAGTACTTC
TRBV12-3/TRBV12-4	TRBD2	NA	TRBJ2-1	CASSLRLAAVDEQFF	TGTGCCAGCAGTTTAAGACTAGCGGCAGTCGATGAGCAGTTCTTC
TRBV5-5	TRBD1	NA	TRBJ2-7	CASSLWATGYEQYF	TGTGCCAGCAGCTTGTGGGCGACAGGGTACGAGCAGTACTTC
TRBV7-2	NA	many	TRBJ2-3	CASSFLPGDTQYF	TGTGCCAGCAGCTTCCTCCCGGGGGATACGCAGTATTTT
TRBV5-4	TRBD1	few	TRBJ1-2	CASSLAGGFVYGYTF	TGTGCCAGCAGCTTGGCAGGGGGCTTCGTCTATGGCTACACCTTC
TRBV20-1	TRBD1	NA	TRBJ1-2	CSAHRTGNYGYTF	TGCAGTGCGCATAGGACAGGGAACTATGGCTACACCTTC
TRBV6-6	NA	few	TRBJ1-2	CASSYSRDNGRGYTF	TGTGCCAGCAGTTACTCACGGGACAACGGCCGTGGCTACACCTTC
TRBV7-7	TRBD1	many	TRBJ1-3	CASSPGQGANTIYF	TGTGCCAGCAGCCCCGGACAGGGCGCAAACACCATATATTTT
TRBV7-2	NA	many	TRBJ1-1	CASSLEPLVNTEAFF	TGTGCCAGCAGCTTAGAGCCCCTCGTGAACACTGAAGCTTTCTTT
TRBV7-6	NA	many	TRBJ1-6	CASSPSLGSPLHF	TGTGCCAGCAGTCCCTCTTTGGGATCACCCCTCCACTTT
TRBV5-1	NA	few	TRBJ2-2	CASSADGSNTGELFF	TGCGCCAGCAGCGCCGACGGATCGAACACCGGGGAGCTGTTTTTT
TRBV5-1	NA	NA	TRBJ2-7	CASAYTPGAIYEQYF	TGCGCCAGCGCATACACCCCCGGGGCGATCTACGAGCAGTACTTC
TRBV24-1	NA	NA	TRBJ2-1	CATRGWNEQFF	TGTGCCACCAGGGGTTGGAATGAGCAGTTCTTC
TRBV4-2	TRBD2	many	TRBJ2-3	CASSQDRGGPDTQYF	TGTGCCAGCAGCCAAGATCGGGGGGGCCCAGATACGCAGTATTTT
TRBV20-1	NA	many	TRBJ2-5	CSASRRAQGTLEETQYF	TGCAGTGCTAGTAGACGGGCACAGGGGACTTTAGAAGAGACCCAGTACTTC
TRBV7-7	TRBD1	few	TRBJ2-1	CASSKTGSSYNEQFF	TGTGCCAGCAGCAAGACAGGGTCCTCCTACAATGAGCAGTTCTTC
TRBV4-1	TRBD1	NA	TRBJ1-3	CASSPRGPSGNTIYF	TGCGCCAGCAGCCCCAGGGGGCCCTCTGGAAACACCATATATTTT
TRBV11-2	NA	many	TRBJ2-1	CASSLDPYNEQFF	TGTGCCAGCAGCTTAGACCCGTACAATGAGCAGTTCTTC
TRBV10-3	NA	NA	TRBJ1-5	CAISALRGKPQHF	TGTGCCATCAGTGCCCTACGGGGGAAGCCCCAGCATTTT
TRBV7-8	TRBD1	many	TRBJ2-1	CASSHGQGYEQFF	TGTGCCAGCAGCCACGGACAGGGTTATGAGCAGTTCTTC
TRBV4-1	NA	few	TRBJ1-1	CASSQADWGGGAWNTEAFF	TGCGCCAGCAGCCAAGCTGATTGGGGCGGAGGGGCGTGGAACACTGAAGCTTTCTTT
TRBV15	TRBD1	NA	TRBJ1-5	CATSRVDRAQPKHF	TGTGCCACCAGCAGAGTCGACAGGGCACAGCCCAAGCATTTT
TRBV7-9	NA	many	TRBJ1-1	CASSLAIPGENTEAFF	TGTGCCAGCAGCTTAGCTATTCCGGGGGAGAACACTGAAGCTTTCTTT
TRBV7-8	NA	few	TRBJ1-1	CASRSRMAGTEAFF	TGTGCCAGCAGATCCCGCATGGCGGGCACTGAAGCTTTCTTT
TRBV24-1	NA	few	TRBJ1-1	CATSDAAGGDTEAFF	TGTGCCACCAGTGATGCCGCAGGTGGCGACACTGAAGCTTTCTTT
TRBV5-1	TRBD2	many	TRBJ2-5	CASSWDYKETQYF	TGCGCCAGCAGCTGGGACTACAAAGAGACCCAGTACTTC
TRBV6-2/TRBV6-3	TRBD2	few	TRBJ2-5	CASSYTKTSGGPQYF	TGTGCCAGCAGTTACACAAAGACTAGCGGGGGCCCCCAGTACTTC
TRBV6-6	NA	few	TRBJ1-3	CASSSYRTGTSGNTIYF	TGTGCCAGCAGCTCCTATCGGACGGGGACTTCTGGAAACACCATATATTTT
TRBV11-2	NA	NA	TRBJ1-3	CASSSRGSGNTIYF	TGTGCCAGCAGCTCGAGGGGTTCTGGAAACACCATATATTTT
TRBV5-4	NA	NA	TRBJ2-2	CASSFSAGELFF	TGTGCCAGCAGCTTTAGTGCCGGGGAGCTGTTTTTT
TRBV20-1	TRBD1	NA	TRBJ1-2	CSADPGQGTFYGYTF	TGCAGTGCTGACCCGGGACAGGGGACTTTCTATGGCTACACCTTC
TRBV18	NA	NA	TRBJ2-5	CASSPMETQYF	TGTGCCAGCTCACCGATGGAGACCCAGTACTTC
TRBV6-5	NA	NA	TRBJ1-5	CARSRLGASQPQHF	TGTGCCCGCAGTCGCCTGGGGGCGAGTCAGCCCCAGCATTTT
TRBV27	NA	many	TRBJ1-4	CASWPRDGEKLFF	TGTGCCAGCTGGCCCAGGGATGGGGAAAAACTGTTTTTT
TRBV29-1	NA	many	TRBJ2-7	CSVAPRLSYEQYF	TGCAGCGTTGCCCCGAGGCTCTCCTACGAGCAGTACTTC